Each of the 2 T cell receptor beta chains below was sequenced from the same sample in a study of cytomegalovirus exposure and HLA in healthy donors. The PCR had 60 Vbeta and 13 Jbeta primers. The assay was immunoSEQ multiplex PCR, and TCRdb's table has in-frame clones only and misses some. The table includes about 120,000 clones, around 80% detected once. Sequencing input: PBMCs. These receptor sequences come from a female donor in good health and CMV-seronegative.

The chain joins TRBV20-1 to TRBJ2-1; D may be TRBD2 (5 bases). The CDR3 totals 11 residues. Looked up from germline, CDR1 is DFQATT and CDR2 is SNEGSKA (reference sequence). V gave up 6 bases and J gave up 8 bases, with 11 bases separating them. Written as DNA, the CDR3 is TGCAGTGCCATCTTCGGGGATGAGCAGTTCTTC. Its protein product is CSAIFGDEQFF.

Note on this clone: Different DNA sequences within this sample yield the same CDR3. J is TRBJ2-7 and V is TRBV5-1; D gene unclear. Germline V gene lookup returns CDR1 SGHRS and CDR2 YFSETQ. The CDR3 runs 13 residues. V lost 0 bases and J lost 0, with 4 bases in between. This chain's CDR3 is CASSLDRSYEQYF. In nucleotides, the CDR3 is TGCGCCAGCAGCTTGGATCGCTCCTACGAGCAGTACTTC.